The TCR beta chain under discussion was sequenced for a study of siplizumab effects on memory and regulatory T cells. Overall study results and limits: Tracing alloreactive clones into unstimulated subsets worked for only a minor fraction of them. Roughly 75-97% of proliferating clones (CD4+ or CD8+) could not be assigned a naive or memory phenotype. Proliferating Tregs from siplizumab cultures lacked functional confirmation of suppression.

Germline V gene lookup returns CDR1 WSHSY and CDR2 SAAADI. CDR3 size: 15 residues. The V and J ends lost 3 bases and 5 bases, in that order; junction bases with no gene match: 5. Every sample had roughly 9.1 x 10^4 of its TCR templates assayed. Clones were sequenced by immunoSEQ multiplex PCR, and TCRdb holds only the in-frame ones, with some missing. The repertoire consists of about 91,000 clones, with 90% to 95% occurring once and the leading ten covering 6.5% to 8%. Regarding this clone: Its target is not known.

The chain has TRBV10-2 and TRBJ1-5, with 9 bases that match TRBD1. The specimen was CD8+ T cells sorted from blood. The TCR comes from a human donor in good health. Here the CDR3 reads CASSEMGQGYQPQHF. In nucleotides, the CDR3 is TGCGCCAGCAGTGAAATGGGACAGGGTTATCAGCCCCAGCATTTT.